This TCR beta chain was identified during a study of CD4 T cells in relation to SARS-CoV-2 and coronaviruses. Study overall: ViraFEST: approximately 10-day antigen culture of PBMCs, then TCR beta CDR3 sequencing.

Clones were sequenced by immunoSEQ multiplex PCR, and TCRdb holds only the in-frame ones, with some missing. The data contain about 25,000 clones, more than 75% of them singletons. Trimming shortened V by 5 bases and J by 0 bases, and 14 bases separated the two germline ends. From germline, CDR1 is LNHDA and CDR2 SQIVND (reference sequence). This CDR3 is 16 amino acids long. Before the COVID-19 pandemic, during about 2010-2018, CD4+ T cells were taken from unexposed donors. The cells were cultured for about ten days before CD4+ T cells were isolated. Notes on this clone: The target antigen is unknown.

Findings and limits, study-wide: In around 60% of donors, memory CD4+ clonotypes crossrecognized SARS-CoV-2 and at least one common cold coronavirus spike. Pre-pandemic and post-infection samples never came from the same donor.

Specimen: CD4+ T cells from PBMCs, cultured in vitro. The rearrangement joins TRBV19 to TRBJ1-3, with D perhaps matching TRBD1 (5 bases). The clonotype originates from a human donor in good health. CDR3 sequence: CASSPMGRYSGNTIYF. Written as DNA, the CDR3 is TGTGCCAGTAGTCCTATGGGACGGTACTCTGGAAACACCATATATTTT.